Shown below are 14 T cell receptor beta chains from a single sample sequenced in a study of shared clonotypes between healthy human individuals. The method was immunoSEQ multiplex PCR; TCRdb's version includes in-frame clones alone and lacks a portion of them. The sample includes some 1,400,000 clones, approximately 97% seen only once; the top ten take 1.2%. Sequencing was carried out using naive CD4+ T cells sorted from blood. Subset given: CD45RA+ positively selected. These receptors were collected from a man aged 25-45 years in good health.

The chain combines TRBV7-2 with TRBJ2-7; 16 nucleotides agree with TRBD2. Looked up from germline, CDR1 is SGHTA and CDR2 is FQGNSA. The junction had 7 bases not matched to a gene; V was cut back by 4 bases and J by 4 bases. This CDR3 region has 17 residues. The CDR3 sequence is CASSSPGTSGRGYEQYF. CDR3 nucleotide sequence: TGTGCCAGCAGCTCCCCGGGGACTAGCGGGAGGGGGTACGAGCAGTACTTC.

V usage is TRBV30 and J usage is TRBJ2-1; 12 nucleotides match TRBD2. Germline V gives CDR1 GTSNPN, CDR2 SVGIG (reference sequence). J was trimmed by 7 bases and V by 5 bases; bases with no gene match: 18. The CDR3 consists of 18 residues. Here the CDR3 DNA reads TGTGCCTGGGTCCTAGCGGGAGGGCCCTCGGGGCATACAAATGAGCAGTTCTTC. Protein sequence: CAWVLAGGPSGHTNEQFF.

CDR3: CATSRGGASGSGTSYEQYF. CDR3 in DNA: TGTGCCACCAGCAGAGGAGGGGCTAGCGGGAGTGGAACATCCTACGAGCAGTACTTC. The chain employs TRBV15 and TRBJ2-7, with TRBD2 matching over 10 bases. V gave up 1 base and J gave up 1 base; unmatched junction bases: 13. The CDR3 contains 19 residues. Per germline, CDR1 LNHNV and CDR2 YYDKDF (reference sequence). Complete variable domain (other parts from reference TRBV15 and TRBJ2-7): DAMVIQNPRYQVTQFGKPVTLSCSQTLNHNVMYWYQQKSSQAPKLLFHYYDKDFNNEADTPDNFQSRRPNTSFCFLDIRSPGLGDTAMYLCATSRGGASGSGTSYEQYFGPGTRLTVT.

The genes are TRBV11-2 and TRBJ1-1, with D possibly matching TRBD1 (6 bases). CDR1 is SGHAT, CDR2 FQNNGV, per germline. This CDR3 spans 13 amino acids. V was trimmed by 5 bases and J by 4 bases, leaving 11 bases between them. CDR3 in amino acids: CASSQGGGTEAFF. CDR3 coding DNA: TGTGCCAGCAGCCAAGGGGGTGGCACTGAAGCTTTCTTT.

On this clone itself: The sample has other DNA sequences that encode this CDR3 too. The CDR3 DNA reads TGCGCCAGCAGCGTGGGACAGGGAAACACCGGGGAGCTGTTTTTT. Translated: CASSVGQGNTGELFF. The V and J genes are TRBV5-1 and TRBJ2-2, with 9 bases fitting TRBD1. The CDR3 is made up of 15 amino acids. Germline V gene sequence: CDR1 SGHRS, CDR2 YFSETQ. Losses at the gene ends were 4 bases for V and 2 bases for J; bases not matched to a gene: 3. The full variable domain, its missing parts supplied by reference TRBV5-1 and TRBJ2-2, is KAGVTQTPRYLIKTRGQQVTLSCSPISGHRSVSWYQQTPGQGLQFLFEYFSETQRNKGNFPGRFSGRQFSNSRSEMNVSTLELGDSALYLCASSVGQGNTGELFFGEGSRLTVL.

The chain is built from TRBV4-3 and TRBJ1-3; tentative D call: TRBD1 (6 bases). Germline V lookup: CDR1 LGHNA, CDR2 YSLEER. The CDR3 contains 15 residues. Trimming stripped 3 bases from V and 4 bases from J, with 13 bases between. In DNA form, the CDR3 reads TGCGCCAGCAGCCACACTCAGGGGAGCGGAAACACCATATATTTT. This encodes CASSHTQGSGNTIYF.

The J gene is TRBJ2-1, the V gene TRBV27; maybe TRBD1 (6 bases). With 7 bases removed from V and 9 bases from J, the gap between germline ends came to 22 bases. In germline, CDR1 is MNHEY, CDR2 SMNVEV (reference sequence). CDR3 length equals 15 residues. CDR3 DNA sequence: TGTGCCAGCAAACTTACAGGTGCAGGGGCTATTGAGCAGTTCTTC. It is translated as CASKLTGAGAIEQFF.

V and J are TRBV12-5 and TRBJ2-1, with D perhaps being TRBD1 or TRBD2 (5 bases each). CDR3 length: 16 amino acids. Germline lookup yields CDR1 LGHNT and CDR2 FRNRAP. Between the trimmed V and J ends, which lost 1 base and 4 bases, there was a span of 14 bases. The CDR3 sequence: CASGLGDGEVYNEQFF. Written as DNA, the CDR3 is TGTGCTAGTGGTTTGGGGGACGGAGAAGTATACAATGAGCAGTTCTTC.

The CDR3 DNA follows: TGCGCCAGCAGCTTGGCGACTAGCGGGAGAGTTGCCGGGGAGCTGTTTTTT. This gives the protein CASSLATSGRVAGELFF. The chain links TRBV5-1 to TRBJ2-2; 12 bases fit TRBD2. V was pared by 0 bases and J by 6 bases, with 6 bases of the junction left unmatched. CDR1 and CDR2 (germline): SGHRS, YFSETQ. This CDR3 spans 17 amino acids. Drawing the rest from reference TRBV5-1 and TRBJ2-2, the complete variable domain is KAGVTQTPRYLIKTRGQQVTLSCSPISGHRSVSWYQQTPGQGLQFLFEYFSETQRNKGNFPGRFSGRQFSNSRSEMNVSTLELGDSALYLCASSLATSGRVAGELFFGEGSRLTVL.

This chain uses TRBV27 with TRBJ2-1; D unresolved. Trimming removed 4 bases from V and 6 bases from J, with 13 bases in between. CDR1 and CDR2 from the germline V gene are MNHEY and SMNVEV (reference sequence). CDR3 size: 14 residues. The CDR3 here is CASSSSLRVNEQFF. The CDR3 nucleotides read TGTGCCAGCAGTTCGTCCCTAAGGGTCAATGAGCAGTTCTTC.

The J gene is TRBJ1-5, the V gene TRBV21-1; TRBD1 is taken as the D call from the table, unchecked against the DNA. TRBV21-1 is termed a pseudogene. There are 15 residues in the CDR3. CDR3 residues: CASSKGRRPNQPQHF. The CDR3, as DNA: TGTGCCAGCAGCAAAGGGCGCAGGCCCAATCAGCCCCAGCATTTT.

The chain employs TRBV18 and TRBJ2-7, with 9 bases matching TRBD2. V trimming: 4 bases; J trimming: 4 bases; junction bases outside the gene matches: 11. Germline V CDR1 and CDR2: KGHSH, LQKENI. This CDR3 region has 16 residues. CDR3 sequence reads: CASSQVAGGPPYEQYF. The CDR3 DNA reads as TGTGCCAGCTCACAAGTGGCGGGAGGGCCTCCGTACGAGCAGTACTTC.

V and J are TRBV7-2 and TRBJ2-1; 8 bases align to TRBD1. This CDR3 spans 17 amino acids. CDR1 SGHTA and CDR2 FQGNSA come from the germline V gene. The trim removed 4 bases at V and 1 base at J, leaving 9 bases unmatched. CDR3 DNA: TGTGCCAGCAGCTCCCAGCCCGGACAGGGTTCCTACAATGAGCAGTTCTTC. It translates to CASSSQPGQGSYNEQFF.

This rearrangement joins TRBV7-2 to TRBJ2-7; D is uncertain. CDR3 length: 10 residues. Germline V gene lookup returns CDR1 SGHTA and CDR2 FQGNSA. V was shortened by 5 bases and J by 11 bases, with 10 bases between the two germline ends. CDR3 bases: TGTGCCAGCAGCCCCGGTCTGAAGTACTTC. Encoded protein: CASSPGLKYF.